This T cell receptor beta chain was observed in a study of CD8+ T cells in alopecia areata. About the research overall: Dosing spanned 6 to 18 months on tofacitinib, then 6 months off drug.

The V and J ends lost 4 bases and 7 bases respectively, with 7 bases between them. This CDR3 has 10 residues. The germline gives CDR1 SQVTM, CDR2 ANQGSEA. It was cDNA, reverse transcribed from extracted RNA, that served as the sequencing template. Profiled with immunoSEQ multiplex PCR; TCRdb holds only in-frame clones, not every one. The data contain some 210,000 clones, more than 60% of them singletons. This clone has only a few counts. What it binds is unknown. Broader study findings: Many expanded lesional clones remained in scalp and blood on tofacitinib.

Documented treatment: oral pan-JAK inhibitor, 5-10 mg twice daily. This specimen consisted of CD4+ T cells sorted from blood, obtained at roughly week 45, from a patient treated with tofacitinib. V is TRBV29-1 and J is TRBJ1-1; D remains ambiguous. The origin of this receptor is a human donor with alopecia areata. The CDR3 sequence: CSVGGFEAFF. The DNA for the CDR3 is TGCAGCGTTGGAGGGTTTGAAGCTTTCTTT. The full variable domain, in which reference TRBV29-1 and TRBJ1-1 provide the parts outside the CDR3, is SAVISQKPSRDICQRGTSLTIQCQVDSQVTMMFWYRQQPGQSLTLIATANQGSEATYESGFVIDKFPISRPNLTFSTLTVSNMSPEDSSIYLCSVGGFEAFFGQGTRLTVV.